The rows below give T cell receptor beta chains drawn from one sample of a study of blood T cell repertoires in COVID-19. Measured with immunoSEQ multiplex PCR; TCRdb has only the in-frame clones, and not every one. This table holds roughly 350,000 clones, around nine tenths found once. Sequencing used peripheral blood. These receptors were taken from a woman in her 70s with COVID-19, enrolled during active disease. The CDR3 runs from the conserved cysteine through the conserved F or W. D genes are given only for firm matches. Expanded clones get a size class; other rows say once, few or many, or leave the size out.

cdr3_aa cdr3_nt j_call clone_size d_call v_call
CASTLVMGQPQHF TGTGCCAGCACCCTAGTGATGGGTCAGCCCCAGCATTTT TRBJ1-5 NA NA TRBV12-3/TRBV12-4
CASSITSYNEQFF TGTGCCAGCAGCATTACTAGCTACAATGAGCAGTTCTTC TRBJ2-1 NA NA TRBV9
CASGPGTEAFF TGTGCTAGTGGCCCCGGGACAGAAGCTTTCTTT TRBJ1-1 NA NA TRBV12-5
CASSLDKTYEQYF TGTGCCAGCAGCCTCGACAAGACCTACGAGCAGTACTTC TRBJ2-7 NA NA TRBV3-1/TRBV3-2
CASSPDGRLLPQHF TGTGCCAGCAGCCCGGACGGGAGACTTCTGCCCCAGCATTTT TRBJ1-5 NA NA TRBV6-5
CASSRGRGEQYF TGTGCCAGCAGCCGGGGGAGGGGTGAGCAGTACTTC TRBJ2-7 NA TRBD2 TRBV5-6
CASSLALGLAYEQYF TGCGCCAGCAGCTTGGCTCTGGGGCTAGCCTACGAGCAGTACTTC TRBJ2-7 NA NA TRBV5-1
CASSGEVGRNQPQHF TGTGCCAGCAGTGGCGAGGTAGGAAGGAATCAGCCCCAGCATTTT TRBJ1-5 NA NA TRBV2
CASSFYGTGVYEQYF TGTGCCAGCAGCTTTTACGGGACAGGGGTTTACGAGCAGTACTTC TRBJ2-7 NA TRBD1 TRBV5-8
CASSLDYRGAYNSPLHF TGTGCCAGCAGCTTAGACTACAGGGGCGCCTATAATTCACCCCTCCACTTT TRBJ1-6 few TRBD1 TRBV7-2
CASSEWTGGLEAFF TGTGCCAGCAGTGAGTGGACAGGGGGCCTCGAAGCTTTCTTT TRBJ1-1 NA TRBD1 TRBV6-1
CASMGRSSYNSPLHF TGTGCCAGCATGGGGCGGTCCTCCTATAATTCACCCCTCCACTTT TRBJ1-6 NA NA TRBV6-5